A single sample gave rise to the 20 T cell receptor beta chains below, sequenced in a study of CD8+ T cells in alopecia areata. The treatment is: oral pan-JAK inhibitor, 5-10 mg twice daily. cDNA reverse transcribed from extracted RNA served as the sequencing template. Clones were read by immunoSEQ multiplex PCR, and TCRdb kept only the in-frame ones, dropping some. In the table there are 90,000 to 150,000 clones, about 50% of which are singletons. This specimen consisted of CD4+ T cells sorted from blood, obtained at week 4, from a patient treated with tofacitinib. Every receptor here comes from a human donor with alopecia areata.

The chain recombines TRBV29-1 with TRBJ1-1; D not resolved. This CDR3 comprises 10 residues. Germline V CDR1 and CDR2: SQVTM, ANQGSEA. With 2 bases removed from V and 11 bases from J, the gap between germline ends came to 9 bases. CDR3 nucleotide sequence: TGCAGCGTTGAACCGTCGATCGCTTTCTTT. It is translated as CSVEPSIAFF.

The rearrangement joins TRBV30 to TRBJ1-1, with 8 nucleotides matching TRBD1. The ends lost 2 bases at V and 4 bases at J; junction bases unmatched: 3. CDR1 and CDR2 (germline): GTSNPN, SVGIG (reference sequence). The CDR3 runs to 13 residues. CDR3 sequence: CAWSFGQGTEAFF. The CDR3, as DNA: TGTGCCTGGAGTTTTGGACAGGGCACTGAAGCTTTCTTT.

The chain carries TRBV23-1 and TRBJ1-5; D unresolved. TRBV23-1 has ORF status, its function being uncertain. Trimming removed 8 bases at V and 3 bases at J, with 11 bases between. This CDR3 has 13 amino acids. Written as DNA, the CDR3 is TGCGCCAGCCCCACGCCCCTCAATCAGCCCCAGCATTTT. Its translation: CASPTPLNQPQHF.

This clone has a handful of counts. This rearrangement joins TRBV7-9 to TRBJ2-5; D is unclear. Germline V gene data show CDR1 as SEHNR and CDR2 as FQNEAQ (reference sequence). This CDR3 has 18 residues. Trimming shortened V by 5 bases and J by 5 bases, and 27 bases separated the two germline ends. The chain's CDR3 is CASSITSISLLFGETQYF. The DNA for the CDR3 is TGTGCCAGCAGCATAACGTCGATAAGTTTGTTATTTGGTGAGACCCAGTACTTC.

This clone was seen just once. The chain employs TRBV6-5 and TRBJ1-2, with D maybe TRBD1 (6 bases). V was trimmed by 6 bases and J by 4 bases, leaving 18 bases between them. From germline, CDR1 is MNHEY and CDR2 SVGAGI. This CDR3 spans 15 amino acids. Here the CDR3 DNA reads TGTGCCAGCAGCCCCCAGGGGAGTGGAACCTATGGCTACACCTTC. This translates into CASSPQGSGTYGYTF.

The chain recombines TRBV10-1 with TRBJ2-3; 8 bases match TRBD1. The CDR3 length is 15 residues. J was trimmed by 10 bases and V by 2 bases; bases with no gene match: 11. CDR1 and CDR2 from the germline V gene are WNHNN and SYGVQD (reference sequence). CDR3 in amino acids: CASSELQTGAGSQYF. The CDR3 DNA reads as TGCGCCAGCAGTGAGCTACAGACAGGGGCCGGTTCGCAGTATTTT.

CDR3 residues: CASSVGGSEVQPQHF. The CDR3 DNA reads as TGTGCCAGCAGCGTAGGGGGGAGCGAGGTTCAGCCCCAGCATTTT. This chain joins TRBV9 and TRBJ1-5, with D tentatively TRBD1 (5 bases). The CDR3 runs to 15 residues. The germline V gene has CDR1 SGDLS and CDR2 YYNGEE. V lost 0 bases to trimming and J lost 6 bases, with 13 bases between them.

This clone was seen only a few times. The J gene is TRBJ2-1, the V gene TRBV7-2; a possible D gene is TRBD2 (7 bases). V was trimmed by 1 base and J by 5 bases, leaving 12 bases between them. Germline-derived CDR1 and CDR2 are SGHTA and FQGNSA. The CDR3 has 15 amino acids. The CDR3: CASSLGAGADNEQFF. CDR3 DNA: TGTGCCAGCAGCTTAGGCGCGGGGGCGGACAATGAGCAGTTCTTC.

This chain links TRBV5-1 with TRBJ2-7; tentative D call: TRBD1 (5 bases). The CDR3 runs 15 residues. Trimming removed 0 bases at V and 7 bases at J, with 17 bases between. CDR1 is SGHRS, CDR2 YFSETQ, per germline. CDR3 DNA: TGCGCCAGCAGCTTGGGCACAGGACGAGTGGGGGAGCAGTACTTC. Residues: CASSLGTGRVGEQYF.

This clone was recorded a few times. V usage is TRBV6-5 and J usage is TRBJ1-5; D is unresolved. Deletions cut 0 bases from V and 0 bases from J, with 6 bases between. Germline assignment: CDR1 MNHEY and CDR2 SVGAGI. This CDR3 is 15 amino acids long. CDR3 sequence: CASSYSANSNQPQHF. The CDR3 DNA sequence: TGTGCCAGCAGTTACTCCGCAAATAGCAATCAGCCCCAGCATTTT.

This clone was recorded once. CDR3 DNA: TGTGCCAGCAGCCCGACAGAGCTAAACACCGGGGAGCTGTTTTTT. It codes for CASSPTELNTGELFF. The V call is TRBV5-4, the J call TRBJ2-2; D perhaps matches TRBD1 (5 bases). The CDR3 spans 15 residues. The ends were cut back, 4 bases at V and 2 bases at J, with 12 bases in the middle. Germline V gene sequence: CDR1 SGHNT, CDR2 YYREEE (reference sequence).

The chain has TRBV4-1 and TRBJ2-5; the match to TRBD2 covers 10 bases. The V gene's germline CDR1 is MGHRA and CDR2 YSYEKL. The CDR3 totals 20 residues. The V segment lost 3 bases and the J segment 2 bases; nucleotides outside the gene matches: 18. The DNA for the CDR3 is TGCGCCAGCAGCCAGCCAACCTTAGCGCGGACTAGCGGCCAACAAGAGACCCAGTACTTC. It translates to CASSQPTLARTSGQQETQYF.

The genes are TRBV29-1 and TRBJ2-6, with TRBD1 identical over 8 bases. V shed 4 bases and J 6 bases; nucleotides not matched to a gene: 5. Germline-derived CDR1 and CDR2 are SQVTM and ANQGSEA. The CDR3 is 14 amino acids. DNA for the CDR3: TGCAGCGTTGCGCAGGGGGCGCAGGCCAACGTCCTGACTTTC. Protein product: CSVAQGAQANVLTF.

This clone was recorded a few times. The chain uses TRBV7-9 and TRBJ2-2; D might be TRBD1 (6 bases). Germline-derived CDR1 and CDR2 are SEHNR and FQNEAQ (reference sequence). Trimming stripped 7 bases from V and 3 bases from J, with 18 bases between. This CDR3 spans 16 amino acids. CDR3 amino acids: CASTPFTGSDTGELFF. CDR3 in DNA: TGTGCCAGCACCCCATTCACAGGGAGCGACACCGGGGAGCTGTTTTTT. The full variable domain, with the rest looked up from reference TRBV7-9 and TRBJ2-2, is DTGVSQNPRHKITKRGQNVTFRCDPISEHNRLYWYRQTLGQGPEFLTYFQNEAQLEKSRLLSDRFSAERPKGSFSTLEIQRTEQGDSAMYLCASTPFTGSDTGELFFGEGSRLTVL.

This chain links TRBV30 with TRBJ2-1; D uncertain. Looked up from germline, CDR1 is GTSNPN and CDR2 is SVGIG (reference sequence). The CDR3 totals 14 residues. Trimming cost V 4 bases and J 4 bases, with 14 bases left between them. CDR3 residues: CAWTLPSPYNEQFF. The CDR3 DNA is TGTGCCTGGACCCTGCCGAGCCCTTACAATGAGCAGTTCTTC.

This clone was detected only a few times. The chain links TRBV5-1 to TRBJ1-4, with D uncertain. This CDR3 spans 14 amino acids. Germline V gene sequence: CDR1 SGHRS, CDR2 YFSETQ. V was trimmed by 3 bases and J by 5 bases, leaving 11 bases between them. DNA for the CDR3: TGCGCCAGCAGCTCCCGGGGAGACAATGAAAAACTGTTTTTT. It specifies CASSSRGDNEKLFF.

The gene calls are TRBV7-9 and TRBJ2-2, with TRBD1 as a possible D gene (5 bases). This CDR3 is built from 12 residues. The V gene lost 4 bases and the J gene lost 7 bases, with 7 bases spanning the gap. CDR1 is SEHNR and CDR2 is FQNEAQ in the germline V gene (reference sequence). In nucleotides, the CDR3 is TGTGCCAGCAGCTCAGGGATCGGGGAGCTGTTTTTT. This sequence encodes CASSSGIGELFF.

This chain links TRBV9 with TRBJ1-6; no firm D call. Germline loops: CDR1 SGDLS, CDR2 YYNGEE. The CDR3 extends over 16 amino acids. V was shortened by 3 bases and J by 3 bases, with 13 bases between the two germline ends. The CDR3 bases are TGTGCCAGCAGCGCCGAAAGACACTACTATAATTCACCCCTCCACTTT. Protein product: CASSAERHYYNSPLHF.

This chain uses TRBV7-9 with TRBJ1-2; 9 bases are a match to TRBD1. The germline V gene has CDR1 SEHNR and CDR2 FQNEAQ (reference sequence). CDR3 size: 15 residues. The J segment lost 4 bases and the V segment lost 1 base, leaving 4 bases of the junction unmatched. CDR3 residues: CASSLVGTGLYGYTF. In nucleotides, the CDR3 is TGTGCCAGCAGCTTAGTAGGGACAGGGCTCTATGGCTACACCTTC.

There are a few counts of this clone. The chain links TRBV5-6 to TRBJ2-5; D is undetermined. CDR1 SGHDT and CDR2 YYEEEE come from the germline V gene. The CDR3 totals 11 residues. Trimming stripped 6 bases from V and 2 bases from J, with 5 bases between. The CDR3 loop is CASNRQETQYF. For the CDR3, the DNA is TGTGCCAGCAATCGACAAGAGACCCAGTACTTC.